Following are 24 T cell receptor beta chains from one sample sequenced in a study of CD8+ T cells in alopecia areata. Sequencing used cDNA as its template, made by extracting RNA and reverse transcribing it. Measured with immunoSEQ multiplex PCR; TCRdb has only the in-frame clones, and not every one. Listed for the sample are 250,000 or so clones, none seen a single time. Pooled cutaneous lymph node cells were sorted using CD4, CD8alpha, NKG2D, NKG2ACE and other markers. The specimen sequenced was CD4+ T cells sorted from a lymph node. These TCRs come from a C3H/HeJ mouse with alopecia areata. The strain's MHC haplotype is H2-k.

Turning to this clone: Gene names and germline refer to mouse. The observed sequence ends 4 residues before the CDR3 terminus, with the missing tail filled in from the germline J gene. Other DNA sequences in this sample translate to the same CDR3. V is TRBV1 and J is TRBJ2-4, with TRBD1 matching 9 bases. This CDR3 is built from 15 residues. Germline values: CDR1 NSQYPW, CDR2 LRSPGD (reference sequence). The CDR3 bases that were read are TGCACCTGCAGTGCGCCCACAGGGGGCGCAAAC. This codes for CTCSAPTGGAN. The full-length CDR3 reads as CTCSAPTGGANTLYF.

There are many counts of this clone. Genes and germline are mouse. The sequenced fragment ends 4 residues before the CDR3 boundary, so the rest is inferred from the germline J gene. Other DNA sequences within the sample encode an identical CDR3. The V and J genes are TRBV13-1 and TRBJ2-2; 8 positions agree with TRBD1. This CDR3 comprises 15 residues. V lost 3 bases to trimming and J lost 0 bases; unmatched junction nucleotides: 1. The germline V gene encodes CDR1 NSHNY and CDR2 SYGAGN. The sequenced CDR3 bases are TGTGCCAGCAGTGGACAGGGGTCAAACACCGGG. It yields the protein CASSGQGSNTG. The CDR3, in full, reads CASSGQGSNTGQLYF.

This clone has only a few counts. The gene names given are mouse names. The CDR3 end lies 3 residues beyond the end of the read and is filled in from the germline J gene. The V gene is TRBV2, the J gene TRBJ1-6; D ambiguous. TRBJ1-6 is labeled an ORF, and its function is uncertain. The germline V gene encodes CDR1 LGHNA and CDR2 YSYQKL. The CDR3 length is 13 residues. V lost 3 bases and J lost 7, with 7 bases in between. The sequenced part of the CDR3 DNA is TGTGCCAGCAGCCAGATGGTAAATTCGCCC. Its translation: CASSQMVNSP. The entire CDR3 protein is CASSQMVNSPLYF.

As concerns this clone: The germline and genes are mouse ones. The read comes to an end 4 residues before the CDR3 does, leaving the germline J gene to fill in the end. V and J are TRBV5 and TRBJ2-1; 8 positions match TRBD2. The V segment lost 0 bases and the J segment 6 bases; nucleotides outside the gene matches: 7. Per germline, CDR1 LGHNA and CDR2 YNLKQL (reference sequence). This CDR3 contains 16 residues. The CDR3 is CASSQDRLGGGAEQFF. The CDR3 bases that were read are TGTGCCAGCAGCCAAGACAGGCTGGGGGGTGGTGCT.

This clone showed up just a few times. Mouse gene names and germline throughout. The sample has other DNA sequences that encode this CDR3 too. The CDR3 region is CTCSALGVSYEQYF. The CDR3 bases that were read are TGCACCTGCAGTGCTCTGGGGGTCTCCTAT. This chain links TRBV1 with TRBJ2-7; 7 bases agree with TRBD2. The read halts 4 residues ahead of the CDR3 end, with the missing end drawn from the germline J gene. The CDR3 spans 14 residues. Germline V gene data show CDR1 as NSQYPW and CDR2 as LRSPGD (reference sequence). After removal of 3 bases from V and 0 bases from J, the junction contained 2 bases not matched to a gene.

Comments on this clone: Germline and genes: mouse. The CDR3 loop reads CASSWTHNQDTQYF. The covered CDR3 bases are TGTGCCAGCAGTTGGACACATAACCAAGAC. The chain is built from TRBV13-1 and TRBJ2-5, with D maybe TRBD1 (5 bases). The read ends 4 residues shy of where the CDR3 ends; the end is completed using the germline J gene. V was pared by 4 bases and J by 0 bases, with 9 bases between. The CDR3 sequence is 14 residues long. Germline V gene data show CDR1 as NSHNY and CDR2 as SYGAGN.

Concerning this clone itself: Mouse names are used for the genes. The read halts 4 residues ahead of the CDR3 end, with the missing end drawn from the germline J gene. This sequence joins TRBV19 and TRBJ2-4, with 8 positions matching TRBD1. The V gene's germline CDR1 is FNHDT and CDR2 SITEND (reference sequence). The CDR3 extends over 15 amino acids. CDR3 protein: CASSIQGAPSNTLYF. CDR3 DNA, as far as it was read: TGTGCCAGCAGTATCCAGGGGGCGCCTTCTAAC.

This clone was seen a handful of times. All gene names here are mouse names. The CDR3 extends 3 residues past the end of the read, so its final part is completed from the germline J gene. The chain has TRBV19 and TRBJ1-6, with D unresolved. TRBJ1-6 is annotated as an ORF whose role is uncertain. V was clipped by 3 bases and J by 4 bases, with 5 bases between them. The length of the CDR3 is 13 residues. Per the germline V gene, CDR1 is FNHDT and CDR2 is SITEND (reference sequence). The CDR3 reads CASSKTYNSPLYF. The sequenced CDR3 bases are TGTGCCAGCAGTAAAACTTATAATTCGCCC.

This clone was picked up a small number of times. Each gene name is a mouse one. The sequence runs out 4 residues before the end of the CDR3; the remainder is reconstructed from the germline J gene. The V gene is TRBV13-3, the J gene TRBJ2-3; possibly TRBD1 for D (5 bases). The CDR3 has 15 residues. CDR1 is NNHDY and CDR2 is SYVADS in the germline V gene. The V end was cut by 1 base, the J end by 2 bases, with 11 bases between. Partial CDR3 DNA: TGTGCCAGCAGTGATATGGTCAGGGATGCAGAA. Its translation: CASSDMVRDAE. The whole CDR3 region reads CASSDMVRDAETLYF.

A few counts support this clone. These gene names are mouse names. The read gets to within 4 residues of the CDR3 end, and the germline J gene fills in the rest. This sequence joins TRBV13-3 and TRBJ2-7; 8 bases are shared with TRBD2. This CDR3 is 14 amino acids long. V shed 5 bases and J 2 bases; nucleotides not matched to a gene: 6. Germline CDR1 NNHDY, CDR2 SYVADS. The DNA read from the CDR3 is TGTGCCAGCAGGGAAACTGGGGGCCCCTAT. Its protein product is CASRETGGPY. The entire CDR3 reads CASRETGGPYEQYF.

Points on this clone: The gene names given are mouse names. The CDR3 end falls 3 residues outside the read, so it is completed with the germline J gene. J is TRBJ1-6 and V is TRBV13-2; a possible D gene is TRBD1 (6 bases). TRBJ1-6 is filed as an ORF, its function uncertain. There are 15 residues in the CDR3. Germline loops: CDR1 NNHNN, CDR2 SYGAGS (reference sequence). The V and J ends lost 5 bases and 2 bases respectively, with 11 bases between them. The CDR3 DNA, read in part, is TGTGCCAGCGGGCGGGACACCACCTATAATTCGCCC. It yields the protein CASGRDTTYNSP. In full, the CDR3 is CASGRDTTYNSPLYF.

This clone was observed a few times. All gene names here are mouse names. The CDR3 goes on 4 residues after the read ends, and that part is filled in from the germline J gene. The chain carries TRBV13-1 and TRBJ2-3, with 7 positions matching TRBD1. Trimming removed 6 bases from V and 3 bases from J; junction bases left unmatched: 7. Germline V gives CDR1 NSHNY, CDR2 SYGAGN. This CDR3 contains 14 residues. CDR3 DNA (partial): TGTGCCAGCACCCGCAGGGGGAACGCAGAA. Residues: CASTRRGNAE. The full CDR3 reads CASTRRGNAETLYF.

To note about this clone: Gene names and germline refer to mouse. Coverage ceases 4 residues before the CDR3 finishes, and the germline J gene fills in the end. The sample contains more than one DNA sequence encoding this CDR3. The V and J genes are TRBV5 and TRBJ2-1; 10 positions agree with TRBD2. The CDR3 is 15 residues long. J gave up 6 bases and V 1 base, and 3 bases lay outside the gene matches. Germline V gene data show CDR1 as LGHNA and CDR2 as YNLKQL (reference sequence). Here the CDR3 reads CASSQGLGGVAEQFF. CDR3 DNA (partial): TGTGCCAGCAGCCAAGGACTGGGGGGCGTTGCT.

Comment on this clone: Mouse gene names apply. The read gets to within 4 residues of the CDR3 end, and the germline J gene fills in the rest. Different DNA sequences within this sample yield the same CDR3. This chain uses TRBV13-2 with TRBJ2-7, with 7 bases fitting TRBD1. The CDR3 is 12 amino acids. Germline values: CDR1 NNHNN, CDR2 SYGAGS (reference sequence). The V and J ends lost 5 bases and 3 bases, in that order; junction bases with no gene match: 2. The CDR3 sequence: CASGPGGYEQYF. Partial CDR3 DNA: TGTGCCAGCGGGCCAGGGGGCTAT.

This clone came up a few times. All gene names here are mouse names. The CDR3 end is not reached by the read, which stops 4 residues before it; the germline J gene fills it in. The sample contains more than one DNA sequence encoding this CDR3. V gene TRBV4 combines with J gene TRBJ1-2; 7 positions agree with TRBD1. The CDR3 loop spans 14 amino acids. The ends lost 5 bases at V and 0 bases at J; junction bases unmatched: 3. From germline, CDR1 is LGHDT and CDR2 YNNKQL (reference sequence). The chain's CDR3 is CASSPRGANSDYTF. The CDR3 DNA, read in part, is TGTGCCAGCAGCCCCAGGGGGGCAAACTCC.

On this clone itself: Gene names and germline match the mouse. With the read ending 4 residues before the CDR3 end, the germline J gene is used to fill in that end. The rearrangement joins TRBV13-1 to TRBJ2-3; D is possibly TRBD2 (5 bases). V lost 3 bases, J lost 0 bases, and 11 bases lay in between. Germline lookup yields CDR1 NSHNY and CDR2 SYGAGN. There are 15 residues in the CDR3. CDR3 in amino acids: CASSGAGSSAETLYF. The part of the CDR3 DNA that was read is TGTGCCAGCAGTGGGGCTGGGTCTAGTGCAGAA.

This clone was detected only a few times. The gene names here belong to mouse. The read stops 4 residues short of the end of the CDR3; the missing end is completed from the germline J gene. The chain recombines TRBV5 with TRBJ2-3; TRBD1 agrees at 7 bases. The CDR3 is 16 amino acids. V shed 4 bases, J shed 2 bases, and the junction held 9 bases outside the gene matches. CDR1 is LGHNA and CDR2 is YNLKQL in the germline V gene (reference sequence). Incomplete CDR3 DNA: TGTGCCAGCAGCCCAAAAACAGGGGTTGTTGCAGAA. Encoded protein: CASSPKTGVVAE. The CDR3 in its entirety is CASSPKTGVVAETLYF.

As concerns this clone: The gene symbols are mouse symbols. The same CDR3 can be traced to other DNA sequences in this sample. CDR3 DNA, as far as it was read: TGTGCCAGCAGTATAGCGGGGGGGACCTAT. It codes for CASSIAGGTY. In full, the CDR3 is CASSIAGGTYEQYF. V gene TRBV19 combines with J gene TRBJ2-7, with TRBD2 matching over 7 bases. The read is 4 residues too short to cover the CDR3 end, so that end is filled in from the germline J gene. CDR3 length equals 14 residues. Germline values: CDR1 FNHDT, CDR2 SITEND (reference sequence). After removal of 0 bases from V and 2 bases from J, the junction contained 2 bases not matched to a gene.

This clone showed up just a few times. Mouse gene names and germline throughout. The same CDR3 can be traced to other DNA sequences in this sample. The CDR3 bases that were read are TGTGCCAGCAGTATCTCGACAGGGTAT. Protein: CASSISTGY. The full-length CDR3 reads as CASSISTGYEQYF. The genes are TRBV19 and TRBJ2-7, with 7 bases fitting TRBD1. The read comes to an end 4 residues before the CDR3 does, leaving the germline J gene to fill in the end. The CDR3 length is 13 residues. Germline loops: CDR1 FNHDT, CDR2 SITEND (reference sequence). Full variable domain (missing parts from reference TRBV19 and TRBJ2-7): GGIITQTPKFLIGQEGQKLTLKCQQNFNHDTMYWYRQDSGKGLRLIYYSITENDLQKGDLSEGYDASREKKSSFSLTVTSAQKNEMAVFLCASSISTGYEQYFGPGTRLTVL.

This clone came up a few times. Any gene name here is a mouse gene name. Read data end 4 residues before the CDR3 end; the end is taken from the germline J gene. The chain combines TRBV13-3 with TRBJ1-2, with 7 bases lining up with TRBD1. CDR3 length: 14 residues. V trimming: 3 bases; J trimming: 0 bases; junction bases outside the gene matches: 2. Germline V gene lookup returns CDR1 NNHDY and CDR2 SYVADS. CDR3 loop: CASSAGQSNSDYTF. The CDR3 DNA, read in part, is TGTGCCAGCAGTGCGGGACAGTCAAACTCC.

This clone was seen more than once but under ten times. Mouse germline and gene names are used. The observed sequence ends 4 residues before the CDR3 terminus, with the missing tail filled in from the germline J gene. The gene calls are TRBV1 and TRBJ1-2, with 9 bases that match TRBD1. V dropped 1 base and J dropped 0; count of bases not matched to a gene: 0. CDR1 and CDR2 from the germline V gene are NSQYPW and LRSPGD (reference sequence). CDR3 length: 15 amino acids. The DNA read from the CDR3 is TGCACCTGCAGTGCAGGGGACAGGGCAAACTCC. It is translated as CTCSAGDRANS. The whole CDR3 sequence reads CTCSAGDRANSDYTF. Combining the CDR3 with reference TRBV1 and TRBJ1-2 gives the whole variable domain VTLLEQNPRWRLVPRGQAVNLRCILKNSQYPWMSWYQQDLQKQLQWLFTLRSPGDKEVKSLPGADYLATRVTDTELRLQVANMSQGRTLYCTCSAGDRANSDYTFGSGTRLLVI.

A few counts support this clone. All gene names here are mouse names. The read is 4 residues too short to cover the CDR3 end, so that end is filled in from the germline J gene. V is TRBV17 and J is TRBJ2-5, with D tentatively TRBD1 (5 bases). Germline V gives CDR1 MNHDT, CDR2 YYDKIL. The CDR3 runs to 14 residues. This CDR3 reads CASSRGRARDTQYF. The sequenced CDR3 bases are TGTGCTAGCAGTAGAGGCAGGGCCAGGGAC.

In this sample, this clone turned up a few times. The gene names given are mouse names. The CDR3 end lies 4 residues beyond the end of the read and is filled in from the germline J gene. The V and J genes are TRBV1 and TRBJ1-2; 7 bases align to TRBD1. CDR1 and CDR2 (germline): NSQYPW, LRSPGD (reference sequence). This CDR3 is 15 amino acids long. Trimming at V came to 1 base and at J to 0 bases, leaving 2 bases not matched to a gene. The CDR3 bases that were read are TGCACCTGCAGTGCAGGCAGGGGGGCAAACTCC. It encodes CTCSAGRGANS. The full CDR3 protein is CTCSAGRGANSDYTF.

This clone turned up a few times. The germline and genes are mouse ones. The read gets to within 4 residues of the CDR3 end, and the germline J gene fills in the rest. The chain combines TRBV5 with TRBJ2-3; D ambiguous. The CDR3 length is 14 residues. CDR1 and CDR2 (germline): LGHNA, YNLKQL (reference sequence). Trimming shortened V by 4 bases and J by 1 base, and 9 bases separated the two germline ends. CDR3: CASSPEWGAETLYF. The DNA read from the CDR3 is TGTGCCAGCAGCCCCGAATGGGGTGCAGAA.